The 27 T cell receptor beta chains below were found in one sample sequenced in a study of shared clonotypes between healthy human individuals. The assay was immunoSEQ multiplex PCR, and TCRdb's table has in-frame clones only and misses some. The table includes roughly 1,600,000 clones, 98% detected once. Sequenced material: naive CD4+ T cells sorted from blood. As for subset: CD45RA+ positively selected. The receptors come from a man younger than 40 in good health.

The chain carries TRBV5-5 and TRBJ1-1; D is uncertain. CDR1 is SGHKS, CDR2 YYEKEE, per germline (reference sequence). This CDR3 has 12 residues. V was pared by 2 bases and J by 4 bases, with 6 bases between. The DNA for the CDR3 is TGTGCCAGCAGCTTCCGTGGCACTGAAGCTTTCTTT. Amino acid sequence: CASSFRGTEAFF.

Only one count was recorded for this clone. The chain recombines TRBV5-4 with TRBJ2-1, with a possible D match to TRBD2 (5 bases). CDR3 length equals 14 residues. Germline CDR1 and CDR2: SGHNT and YYREEE (reference sequence). The V end was cut by 1 base, the J end by 2 bases, with 7 bases between. CDR3 sequence (DNA): TGTGCCAGCAGCTTGAAACTAGCCTACAATGAGCAGTTCTTC. Its protein product is CASSLKLAYNEQFF.

The chain is built from TRBV5-1 and TRBJ1-5; D is ambiguous. CDR1 and CDR2 from the germline V gene are SGHRS and YFSETQ. Deletions cut 6 bases from V and 4 bases from J, with 5 bases between. The CDR3 is 11 residues long. The CDR3 bases are TGCGCCAGCACCCCAAATCAGCCCCAGCATTTT. Its translation: CASTPNQPQHF.

This clone was picked up one time. The chain has TRBV23-1 and TRBJ1-3; 11 nucleotides agree with TRBD1. TRBV23-1 is sorted into the ORF group, with uncertain function. The junction had 1 base not matched to a gene; V was cut back by 3 bases and J by 3 bases. There are 15 residues in the CDR3. The CDR3 is CASSQDRGLGNTIYF. The CDR3, as DNA: TGCGCCAGCAGTCAGGACAGGGGGCTTGGAAACACCATATATTTT.

This clone has just one count. The V call is TRBV6-6, the J call TRBJ2-7, with D possibly TRBD1 on 6 matching bases. CDR1 MNHNY and CDR2 SVGAGI come from the germline V gene (reference sequence). V lost 5 bases and J lost 4, with 12 bases in between. The CDR3 has 13 amino acids. The CDR3 nucleotides are TGTGCCAGCAGTCACCTTGGACAGTACGAGCAGTACTTC. Translation gives CASSHLGQYEQYF.

CDR3 sequence: CASSLGAADYEQYF. The CDR3 region has the DNA TGTGCCAGCAGCTTAGGGGCGGCCGACTACGAGCAGTACTTC. The chain has TRBV11-3 and TRBJ2-7; D gene uncertain. Trimming stripped 1 base from V and 3 bases from J, with 10 bases between. Germline CDR1 is SGHNT and CDR2 is YENEEA. The CDR3 spans 14 residues.

The V gene is TRBV25-1, the J gene TRBJ2-1, with D unresolved. Germline CDR1 reads MGHDK; CDR2 reads SYGVNS. CDR3 length: 16 residues. V was clipped by 1 base and J by 0 bases, with 10 bases between them. Written as DNA, the CDR3 is TGTGCCAGCAGTGAATTGTCGTCTAGCTCCTACAATGAGCAGTTCTTC. It encodes CASSELSSSSYNEQFF.

The chain carries TRBV7-9 and TRBJ2-7, with unresolved D. The germline gives CDR1 SEHNR, CDR2 FQNEAQ (reference sequence). The V end lost 2 bases, the J end lost 2 bases, and 7 bases lay between the germline ends. There are 13 residues in the CDR3. CDR3 bases: TGTGCCAGCAGCTTACGGGTCCCCTACGAGCAGTACTTC. Residues: CASSLRVPYEQYF.

CDR3 nucleotide sequence: TGTGCCAGCAGCTTGGGGGTTCTCTATGGCTACACCTTC. Translation gives CASSLGVLYGYTF. The J gene is TRBJ1-2, the V gene TRBV5-5, with D unclear. The CDR3 consists of 13 residues. With 0 bases removed from V and 4 bases from J, the gap between germline ends came to 7 bases. Germline CDR1 and CDR2: SGHKS and YYEKEE (reference sequence). Drawing the rest from reference TRBV5-5 and TRBJ1-2, the complete variable domain is DAGVTQSPTHLIKTRGQQVTLRCSPISGHKSVSWYQQVLGQGPQFIFQYYEKEERGRGNFPDRFSARQFPNYSSELNVNALLLGDSALYLCASSLGVLYGYTFGSGTRLTVV.

This sequence joins TRBV19 and TRBJ2-7; D is uncertain. The CDR3 runs to 14 residues. V dropped 5 bases and J dropped 5 bases, with 16 bases sitting between them. Germline lookup yields CDR1 LNHDA and CDR2 SQIVND (reference sequence). The CDR3 nucleotides are TGTGCCAGTAGTCCCCACAGCCTTCTCAACGAGCAGTACTTC. Encoded protein: CASSPHSLLNEQYF. The full variable domain, its missing parts supplied by reference TRBV19 and TRBJ2-7, is DGGITQSPKYLFRKEGQNVTLSCEQNLNHDAMYWYRQDPGQGLRLIYYSQIVNDFQKGDIAEGYSVSREKKESFPLTVTSAQKNPTAFYLCASSPHSLLNEQYFGPGTRLTVT.

The V call is TRBV4-3, the J call TRBJ2-7; D gene uncertain. Germline assignment: CDR1 LGHNA and CDR2 YSLEER. Trimming removed 4 bases at V and 0 bases at J, with 10 bases between. CDR3 length: 14 residues. The CDR3 loop is CASSPDIHSYEQYF. CDR3 sequence (DNA): TGCGCCAGCAGCCCAGACATACACTCCTACGAGCAGTACTTC.

This CDR3 reads CASSPLQTGGNTEAFF. CDR3 DNA: TGTGCCAGCTCACCTCTACAGACAGGGGGAAACACTGAAGCTTTCTTT. The chain combines TRBV18 with TRBJ1-1, with 9 bases fitting TRBD1. This CDR3 spans 16 amino acids. Germline trimming cut 3 bases from V and 2 bases from J; bases unmatched to any gene: 7. Germline loops: CDR1 KGHSH, CDR2 LQKENI.

This clone has only one observation. The chain couples TRBV9 to TRBJ2-7, with TRBD1 matching over 7 bases. The germline V gene has CDR1 SGDLS and CDR2 YYNGEE. This CDR3 is built from 12 residues. Trimming took 2 bases from V and 5 from J; bases not matched to a gene: 1. The CDR3 spells CASSVTGHEQYF. The DNA for the CDR3 is TGTGCCAGCAGCGTGACAGGGCACGAGCAGTACTTC. The full variable domain, in which reference TRBV9 and TRBJ2-7 provide the parts outside the CDR3, is DSGVTQTPKHLITATGQRVTLRCSPRSGDLSVYWYQQSLDQGLQFLIQYYNGEERAKGNILERFSAQQFPDLHSELNLSSLELGDSALYFCASSVTGHEQYFGPGTRLTVT.

V and J are TRBV4-2 and TRBJ2-3, with TRBD1 identical over 11 bases. Looked up from germline, CDR1 is LGHNA and CDR2 is YNFKEQ. The CDR3 covers 18 residues. J lost 4 bases, V lost 0 bases, and 9 bases had no gene match. The DNA for the CDR3 is TGTGCCAGCAGCCAAGACCTCTATCGGGGACAGGGGGCAGATACGCAGTATTTT. Translating gives CASSQDLYRGQGADTQYF.

This chain uses TRBV10-2 with TRBJ2-3; TRBD2 might be the D (5 bases). Trimming pared 7 bases from V and 0 bases from J, leaving 11 bases between. Germline loops: CDR1 WSHSY, CDR2 SAAADI. This CDR3 contains 14 residues. CDR3 sequence: CASTQRTSTDTQYF. The CDR3 DNA reads as TGCGCCAGCACCCAGAGGACTAGCACAGATACGCAGTATTTT.

As concerns this clone: The same CDR3 also results from other DNA sequences found in this sample. V and J are TRBV5-1 and TRBJ2-1; 7 nucleotides align to TRBD2. CDR1 SGHRS and CDR2 YFSETQ come from the germline V gene. J lost 6 bases, V lost 0 bases, and 3 bases had no gene match. The CDR3 is 14 residues long. The CDR3 DNA sequence: TGCGCCAGCAGCTTGGGACTAGCAGGCAATGAGCAGTTCTTC. Translation gives CASSLGLAGNEQFF.

This clone was picked up one time. This sequence joins TRBV18 and TRBJ1-2; 7 bases are shared with TRBD1. Germline V gene data show CDR1 as KGHSH and CDR2 as LQKENI. The CDR3 contains 13 residues. With 3 bases clipped from V and 8 bases from J, the junction kept 6 bases outside the gene matches. The chain's CDR3 is CASSPKTGSGYTF. The CDR3 coding sequence is TGTGCCAGCTCACCCAAGACAGGGAGCGGCTACACCTTC.

The J gene is TRBJ1-4, the V gene TRBV5-4; 7 nucleotides agree with TRBD1. Germline V CDR1 and CDR2: SGHNT, YYREEE (reference sequence). The CDR3 sequence is 15 residues long. J was trimmed by 3 bases and V by 1 base; bases with no gene match: 3. For the CDR3, the DNA is TGTGCCAGCAGCTTGTTGGGACAGCCTAATGAAAAACTGTTTTTT. Protein product: CASSLLGQPNEKLFF.

This rearrangement joins TRBV7-8 to TRBJ2-1, with 13 bases identical to TRBD2. This CDR3 comprises 18 residues. CDR1 is SGHVS, CDR2 FQNEAQ, per germline. Trimming cost V 4 bases and J 2 bases; bases outside gene matches: 8. The CDR3 nucleotides read TGTGCCAGCAGCTCCCGGACTAGCGGGAGTGGGACCTACAATGAGCAGTTCTTC. It yields the protein CASSSRTSGSGTYNEQFF.

Written as DNA, the CDR3 is TGTGCCAGCGCAGCCGGGACAACAGCCACCTACGAGCAGTACTTC. It encodes CASAAGTTATYEQYF. This sequence joins TRBV6-1 and TRBJ2-7; weak D call: TRBD1 (6 bases). Trimming left V 8 bases short and J 2 bases short, with 19 bases between. In germline, CDR1 is MNHNS, CDR2 SASEGT. This CDR3 region has 15 residues.

This clone came up once. The chain couples TRBV6-5 to TRBJ1-1; a possible D gene is TRBD1 (5 bases). Trimming removed 2 bases at V and 10 bases at J, with 20 bases between. Germline V lookup: CDR1 MNHEY, CDR2 SVGAGI. The length of the CDR3 is 15 residues. The CDR3 here is CASSYLADTQSGAFF. DNA of the CDR3: TGTGCCAGCAGTTACCTTGCGGACACCCAATCCGGAGCTTTCTTT.

The CDR3 is CSVEAGLAGSTDTQYF. CDR3 bases: TGCAGCGTTGAAGCGGGACTAGCGGGAAGCACAGATACGCAGTATTTT. V is TRBV29-1 and J is TRBJ2-3; the match to TRBD2 covers 13 bases. With 1 base clipped from V and 0 bases from J, the junction kept 1 base outside the gene matches. CDR3 length: 16 residues. The germline gives CDR1 SQVTM, CDR2 ANQGSEA.

This clone has only one observation. The chain employs TRBV6-5 and TRBJ2-1; 10 positions match TRBD2. J gave up 15 bases and V 6 bases, and 8 bases lay outside the gene matches. Looked up from germline, CDR1 is MNHEY and CDR2 is SVGAGI. CDR3 size: 12 residues. The CDR3 region has the DNA TGTGCCAGCAGAGCGCTAGCGGGAGCTCTGTTCTTC. Translated: CASRALAGALFF.

This clone has just a few counts. This rearrangement joins TRBV5-4 to TRBJ2-1; no firm D call. There are 12 residues in the CDR3. Per the germline V gene, CDR1 is SGHNT and CDR2 is YYREEE (reference sequence). Trimming took off 4 bases at V and 14 bases at J, with 16 bases between the two ends. The CDR3 region is CASSMQSASEFF. The CDR3 nucleotides read TGTGCCAGCAGCATGCAAAGTGCCAGTGAGTTCTTC.

The rearrangement uses TRBV5-1 and TRBJ2-1; no definite D call. V dropped 7 bases and J dropped 5 bases, with 13 bases sitting between them. CDR3 length: 13 amino acids. Germline V gene data show CDR1 as SGHRS and CDR2 as YFSETQ. The DNA of the CDR3 is TGCGCCAGCCAAGAGACACCAAACAATGAGCAGTTCTTC. This encodes CASQETPNNEQFF.

This chain connects TRBV23-1 to TRBJ2-7, with D perhaps TRBD2 (5 bases). TRBV23-1 carries the ORF label, with uncertain function. V was pared by 4 bases and J by 2 bases, with 15 bases between. The CDR3 covers 15 residues. The CDR3 loop reads CASSRGVLIPYEQYF. CDR3 sequence (DNA): TGCGCCAGCAGTCGGGGAGTCTTAATCCCCTACGAGCAGTACTTC.

The chain employs TRBV5-1 and TRBJ1-4; perhaps TRBD1 as D (5 bases). V lost 9 bases and J 0 bases, leaving 21 bases between the germline ends. In germline, CDR1 is SGHRS, CDR2 YFSETQ. CDR3 length: 17 residues. CDR3 sequence reads: CATRAGKGISTNEKLFF. CDR3 in DNA: TGCGCCACCCGCGCAGGGAAGGGTATATCAACTAATGAAAAACTGTTTTTT.